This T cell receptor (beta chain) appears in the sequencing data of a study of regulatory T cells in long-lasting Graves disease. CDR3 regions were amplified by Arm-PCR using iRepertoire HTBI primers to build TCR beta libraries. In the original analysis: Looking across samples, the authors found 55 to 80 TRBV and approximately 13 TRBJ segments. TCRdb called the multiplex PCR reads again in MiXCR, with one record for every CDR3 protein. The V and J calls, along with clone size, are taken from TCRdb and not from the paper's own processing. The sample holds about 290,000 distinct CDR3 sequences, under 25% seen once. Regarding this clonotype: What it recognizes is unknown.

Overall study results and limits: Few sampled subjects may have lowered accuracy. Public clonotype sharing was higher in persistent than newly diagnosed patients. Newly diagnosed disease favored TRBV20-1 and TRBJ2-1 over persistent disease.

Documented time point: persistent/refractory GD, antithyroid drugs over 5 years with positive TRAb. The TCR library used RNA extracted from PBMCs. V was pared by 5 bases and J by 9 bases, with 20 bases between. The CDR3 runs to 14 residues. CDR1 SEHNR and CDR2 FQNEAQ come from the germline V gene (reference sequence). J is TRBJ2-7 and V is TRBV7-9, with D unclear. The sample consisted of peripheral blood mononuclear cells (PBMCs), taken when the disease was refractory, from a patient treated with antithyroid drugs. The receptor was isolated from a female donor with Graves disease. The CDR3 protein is CASSPSSGAWLQYF. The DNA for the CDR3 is TGTGCCAGCAGCCCCTCTTCAGGAGCCTGGCTGCAGTACTTC.